Following are 17 T cell receptor beta chains from one sample sequenced in a study of blood T cell repertoires in COVID-19. Assay used: immunoSEQ multiplex PCR; TCRdb lists only in-frame clones, some missing. The sample lists under 150,000 clones, roughly 84% occurring once. Sequenced input: PBMCs or T cells enriched from blood (not recorded which). The receptors here all came from a man in his fifties or sixties in a cohort exposed to, infected with or recovered from COVID-19 (not recorded which).

This clone was found once. The J gene is TRBJ2-7, the V gene TRBV19; D gene unclear. V gave up 3 bases and J gave up 2 bases, with 11 bases separating them. Looked up from germline, CDR1 is LNHDA and CDR2 is SQIVND (reference sequence). The CDR3 is 14 amino acids. As DNA, the CDR3 is TGTGCCAGTAGTATCCCGGGTCCGGCCTACGAGCAGTACTTC. Translating gives CASSIPGPAYEQYF.

The chain is built from TRBV10-3 and TRBJ2-1, with D uncertain. The CDR3 runs to 13 residues. The V end was cut by 4 bases, the J end by 6 bases, with 10 bases between. CDR1 is ENHRY, CDR2 SYGVKD, per germline. CDR3 amino acids: CAISGASTNEQFF. CDR3 DNA sequence: TGTGCCATCAGTGGGGCCAGCACCAATGAGCAGTTCTTC.

The chain uses TRBV23-1 and TRBJ2-3, with 8 positions matching TRBD1. TRBV23-1 is known as an ORF, though its function is uncertain. CDR3 length: 14 amino acids. J gave up 2 bases and V 7 bases, and 5 bases lay outside the gene matches. CDR3: CASKVQGDTDTQYF. As DNA, the CDR3 is TGCGCCAGCAAAGTACAGGGGGACACAGATACGCAGTATTTT.

The V gene is TRBV28, the J gene TRBJ2-1; 9 nucleotides match TRBD1. Germline V gene data show CDR1 as MDHEN and CDR2 as SYDVKM. This CDR3 region has 14 residues. After removal of 7 bases from V and 9 bases from J, the junction contained 10 bases not matched to a gene. CDR3 sequence reads: CASNPRQGVSEQFF. The CDR3, as DNA: TGTGCCAGCAACCCGAGACAGGGGGTGAGTGAGCAGTTCTTC. Supplemented by reference TRBV28 and TRBJ2-1, the full variable domain reads DVKVTQSSRYLVKRTGEKVFLECVQDMDHENMFWYRQDPGLGLRLIYFSYDVKMKEKGDIPEGYSVSREKKERFSLILESASTNQTSMYLCASNPRQGVSEQFFGPGTRLTVL.

The chain joins TRBV7-9 to TRBJ2-1, with unresolved D. Deletions cut 5 bases from V and 8 bases from J, with 13 bases between. This CDR3 contains 13 residues. Germline loops: CDR1 SEHNR, CDR2 FQNEAQ (reference sequence). The CDR3 nucleotides read TGTGCCAGCAGCCACCCCTCAGGCCATGAGCAGTTCTTC. Residues: CASSHPSGHEQFF.

This clone appeared a few times. The J gene is TRBJ2-2, the V gene TRBV15, with 7 nucleotides matching TRBD1. The junction had 3 bases not matched to a gene; V was cut back by 6 bases and J by 8 bases. The CDR3 runs 12 residues. Germline assignment: CDR1 LNHNV and CDR2 YYDKDF (reference sequence). The CDR3 protein is CATRGQTGELFF. The DNA of the CDR3 is TGTGCCACCAGGGGACAGACTGGGGAGCTGTTTTTT.

The chain uses TRBV19 and TRBJ1-1; D unresolved. V shed 6 bases and J shed 5 bases, with 16 bases lying between them. Germline assignment: CDR1 LNHDA and CDR2 SQIVND (reference sequence). The CDR3 sequence is 14 residues long. The CDR3 is CASRTSRYGTEAFF. CDR3 nucleotides: TGTGCCAGTAGGACGTCGAGGTATGGGACTGAAGCTTTCTTT.

The V and J genes are TRBV5-1 and TRBJ2-1, with D perhaps matching TRBD1 (6 bases). With 0 bases removed from V and 6 bases from J, the gap between germline ends came to 16 bases. Germline lookup yields CDR1 SGHRS and CDR2 YFSETQ. CDR3 length equals 16 residues. Here the CDR3 reads CASSLGGTGFGNEQFF. DNA for the CDR3: TGCGCCAGCAGCTTGGGGGGTACAGGGTTCGGCAATGAGCAGTTCTTC.

The chain carries TRBV5-6 and TRBJ1-1; D remains ambiguous. This CDR3 region has 11 residues. V was trimmed by 2 bases and J by 8 bases, leaving 7 bases between them. CDR1 and CDR2 (germline): SGHDT, YYEEEE. CDR3 sequence (DNA): TGTGCCAGCAGCTTACAAGAAGAAGCTTTCTTT. This codes for CASSLQEEAFF.

The CDR3 sequence: CASSKQVLDGYTF. The DNA for the CDR3 is TGTGCCAGCAGCAAACAGGTTCTGGATGGCTACACCTTC. V is TRBV3-1 (or the pseudogene TRBV3-2) and J is TRBJ1-2, with D possibly TRBD1 on 5 matching bases. Trimming stripped 5 bases from V and 6 bases from J, with 13 bases between. This CDR3 contains 13 residues. Germline CDR1 and CDR2: LGHDT and YNNKEL (reference sequence).

The J gene is TRBJ1-2, the V gene TRBV9; unclear D gene. Trimming cost V 0 bases and J 0 bases, with 12 bases left between them. The CDR3 runs to 16 residues. Germline-derived CDR1 and CDR2 are SGDLS and YYNGEE. CDR3 nucleotide sequence: TGTGCCAGCAGCGTAGGTACAGACCGATCTAACTATGGCTACACCTTC. Its translation is CASSVGTDRSNYGYTF.

J is TRBJ1-1 and V is TRBV24-1; 7 bases agree with TRBD1. The CDR3 length is 13 residues. Germline CDR1 reads KGHDR; CDR2 reads SFDVKD. The ends lost 6 bases at V and 7 bases at J; junction bases unmatched: 7. In DNA form, the CDR3 reads TGTGCCACCAGTCAAGGGACAGCCCTTGAAGCTTTCTTT. Encoded protein: CATSQGTALEAFF.

The chain recombines TRBV30 with TRBJ1-2; TRBD1 might be the D (5 bases). Germline V CDR1 and CDR2: GTSNPN, SVGIG (reference sequence). CDR3 length equals 12 residues. V shed 5 bases and J shed 3 bases, with 10 bases lying between them. The CDR3 bases are TGTGCCTGGGGGGGGAGTCACTATGGCTACACCTTC. Protein sequence: CAWGGSHYGYTF.

This clone occurred once. The rearrangement links TRBV5-1 to TRBJ1-1; D not resolved. V dropped 6 bases and J dropped 0 bases, with 9 bases sitting between them. In germline, CDR1 is SGHRS, CDR2 YFSETQ. The CDR3 has 13 amino acids. For the CDR3, the DNA is TGCGCCAGCATGACTCAATTGAACACTGAAGCTTTCTTT. Amino acids: CASMTQLNTEAFF.

J is TRBJ2-5 and V is TRBV7-2; 10 bases map to TRBD2. This CDR3 comprises 16 residues. Per germline, CDR1 SGHTA and CDR2 FQGNSA. Trimming at V came to 5 bases and at J to 5 bases, leaving 11 bases not matched to a gene. The CDR3 sequence: CASSHSLAGGAETQYF. The CDR3 DNA follows: TGTGCCAGCAGCCACTCCTTAGCGGGGGGAGCGGAGACCCAGTACTTC.

V is TRBV28 and J is TRBJ2-3, with 7 bases that match TRBD2. The junction had 3 bases not matched to a gene; V was cut back by 3 bases and J by 0 bases. This CDR3 has 15 amino acids. Looked up from germline, CDR1 is MDHEN and CDR2 is SYDVKM. The DNA of the CDR3 is TGTGCCAGCAGTTTCTGGCGGGAGAGCACAGATACGCAGTATTTT. Protein sequence: CASSFWRESTDTQYF.

The chain recombines TRBV7-9 with TRBJ2-1; TRBD2 matches at 10 bases. CDR1 and CDR2 (germline): SEHNR, FQNEAQ (reference sequence). CDR3 length: 17 amino acids. The V gene end was trimmed by 3 bases and the J gene end by 1 base; junction bases not matched to a gene: 6. As DNA, the CDR3 is TGTGCCAGCAGCTTGGCCACTAGCGGGGTATCCTACAATGAGCAGTTCTTC. Its translation is CASSLATSGVSYNEQFF.